The entry below describes one T cell receptor (beta chain). These data originate in a study of naive and memory T cell subsets. The beta constant-region primer was an equimolar mix of two oligonucleotides covering TRBC1 and TRBC2. Four rounds of PCR amplified the ligated cDNA using nested alpha and beta constant-region primers plus SP2. From the UMI-ligation and nested PCR reads, TCRdb called clonotypes with MiXCR, one entry per CDR3 protein. Of just over 80,000 distinct CDR3 sequences listed, 9% were seen once; the top ten hold over 1%. The specimen was naive CD8+ T cells from blood. The sequence came from a human donor in good health.

CDR3 bases: TGTGCCAGTAGTTGGTACACCGGGGAGCTGTTTTTT. The encoded protein is CASSWYTGELFF. This chain uses TRBV19 with TRBJ2-2; D remains ambiguous. CDR1 is LNHDA, CDR2 SQIVND, per germline (reference sequence). The CDR3 is 12 residues long. V was clipped by 5 bases and J by 3 bases, with 4 bases between them.